This is a list of T cell receptor beta chains from one sample in a study of shared T cell receptors in the human thymus. Using immunoSEQ multiplex PCR, the repertoire was profiled, and TCRdb retains in-frame clones only, with some absent. The table includes 700,000 or so clones, over 75% detected once. The sample was also reused in another study, on human thymus T cells.

Sequencing was done on a sample of thymocytes. These receptors came from a girl under three years old with a congenital heart defect. Each CDR3 is given with its conserved first and last residue. Fields, in order: D gene, clone size, V gene, J gene, CDR3 DNA, CDR3 protein. A D gene is named only where the DNA matches it firmly. Clone size, where shown, is once, few, many, or a class for clones that have expanded.

-	-	TRBV27	TRBJ2-2	TGTGCCAGCAGCACAGGGACGGACGGGGAGCTGTTTTTT	CASSTGTDGELFF
-	once	TRBV4-1	TRBJ1-1	TGCGCCAGCAGCCAACGACCGGGATTGAACACTGAAGCTTTCTTT	CASSQRPGLNTEAFF
-	-	TRBV28	TRBJ1-1	TGTGCCACCACCCGACAAGGGACAAGAATGAACACTGAAGCTTTCTTT	CATTRQGTRMNTEAFF
TRBD1	-	TRBV5-1	TRBJ1-2	TGCGCCAGCAGCTTGGACAGGGGCTATGGCTACACCTTC	CASSLDRGYGYTF
TRBD1	few	TRBV30	TRBJ1-6	TGTGCCTGGAGTTCAAGGGGGCAATCACCCCTCCACTTT	CAWSSRGQSPLHF
TRBD2	few	TRBV7-2	TRBJ2-3	TGTGCCAGCAGCCCCTCCACTAGCGGAGGAGCAGATACGCAGTATTTT	CASSPSTSGGADTQYF
TRBD2	few	TRBV18	TRBJ2-7	TGTGCCAGCTCACTCGGGACTAGCGGGGGGGCCGAGCAGTACTTC	CASSLGTSGGAEQYF
TRBD1	once	TRBV10-3	TRBJ1-1	TGTGCCATCAGGGGGGACAGGGCTGCCGAAGCTTTCTTT	CAIRGDRAAEAFF
-	-	TRBV15	TRBJ1-4	TGTGCCACCAGCAGCTACAGGGCTGGAAAACTGTTTTTT	CATSSYRAGKLFF
-	once	TRBV23-1	TRBJ2-3	TGCGCCAGCAGTTTCACAGGGCGTTATAGCACAGATACGCAGTATTTT	CASSFTGRYSTDTQYF
TRBD2	-	TRBV9	TRBJ2-3	TGTGCCAGCAGCGAAGCGGGGGGGACGAATACAGATACGCAGTATTTT	CASSEAGGTNTDTQYF
TRBD2	few	TRBV5-1	TRBJ2-3	TGCGCCAGCAGCTTGGTTGTTACTAGCGGGGGAACAGATACGCAGTATTTT	CASSLVVTSGGTDTQYF
-	once	TRBV23-1	TRBJ1-2	TGCGCCAGCAGTCAATATAATCCCAGGAATCCTAATGGCTACACCTTC	CASSQYNPRNPNGYTF
-	once	TRBV5-1	TRBJ1-1	TGCGCCAGCAGCAAGGGGCCGGACGCTTTCTTT	CASSKGPDAFF
TRBD1	-	TRBV28	TRBJ1-4	TGTGCCAGCAGGGGGACAGGGGAAGTAAAACTGTTTTTT	CASRGTGEVKLFF
TRBD1	-	TRBV10-3	TRBJ2-7	TGTGCCATTAGGGCTGGGGAACGCGGACAGGGCGGCCACGAGCAGTACTTC	CAIRAGERGQGGHEQYF
-	few	TRBV5-6	TRBJ2-4	TGTGCCAGCAGCTACGGACAGTTAAACGGATCCCTAGCCAAAAACATTCAGTACTTC	CASSYGQLNGSLAKNIQYF
-	few	TRBV30	TRBJ1-6	TGTGCCTGGACCGGAATGACGGACGAGAGCGGGTCACCCCTCCACTTT	CAWTGMTDESGSPLHF
-	-	TRBV6-6	TRBJ1-3	TGTGCCAGCAGTTACTCTTCGGTCATTGCTGGAAACACCATATATTTT	CASSYSSVIAGNTIYF
-	-	TRBV18	TRBJ1-3	TGTGCCAGCACGAACAAGGGATCAGGGCAAACCATCTCTGGAAACACCATATATTTT	CASTNKGSGQTISGNTIYF
-	-	TRBV5-4	TRBJ1-1	TGTGCCAGCAGCTCCAGGGGAGAGGGCACTGAAGCTTTCTTT	CASSSRGEGTEAFF
TRBD1	-	TRBV5-8	TRBJ1-1	TGTGCCAGCACGGGGACAGGGAGCACTGAAGCTTTCTTT	CASTGTGSTEAFF
TRBD2	-	TRBV7-3	TRBJ2-1	TGTGCCAGCAGCCCACAGCGGGGAGATTACAATGAGCAGTTCTTC	CASSPQRGDYNEQFF
-	-	TRBV4-1	TRBJ1-1	TGCGCCAGCAGCCAAGGGTCAGGAGCTTTCTTT	CASSQGSGAFF
TRBD1	-	TRBV18	TRBJ1-1	TGTGCCAGCGCGGGACAGGGAGGTCGAACGAACACTGAAGCTTTCTTT	CASAGQGGRTNTEAFF
-	few	TRBV19	TRBJ1-1	TGTGCCAGTAGGGCACAGGGGAACACTGAAGCTTTCTTT	CASRAQGNTEAFF
-	-	TRBV5-4	TRBJ2-7	TGTGCCAGCAGCTTGGCCTATGCGGAAACTGGACTGAGGTTCTACGAGCAGTACTTC	CASSLAYAETGLRFYEQYF
TRBD1	-	TRBV15	TRBJ2-5	TGTGCCACCAGCAGAGATATCAGACTCGGACAGGGGTTACTACGGGAGACCCAGTACTTC	CATSRDIRLGQGLLRETQYF
-	-	TRBV5-1	TRBJ2-3	TGCGCCAGCAGCTTGGTGACAAAGGACTTTACCGCTAGCACAGATACGCAGTATTTT	CASSLVTKDFTASTDTQYF
TRBD1	-	TRBV27	TRBJ1-2	TGTGCCAGCAGGTCCTCGTGGGACAGGGGGCGCAACTGGGGCTACACCTTC	CASRSSWDRGRNWGYTF
-	few	TRBV5-8	TRBJ1-1	TGTGCCAGCAGCTGTCCTCTTGAGCGAGACACTGAAGCTTTCTTT	CASSCPLERDTEAFF
TRBD1	-	TRBV25-1	TRBJ1-6	TGTGCCAGCAGTCCAGGGGGCAGATCACCCCTCCACTTT	CASSPGGRSPLHF
TRBD1	-	TRBV29-1	TRBJ1-2	TGCAGCGTTGAGCGGACAGGGAGCTACACCTTC	CSVERTGSYTF
TRBD1	-	TRBV28	TRBJ1-2	TGTGCCAGCAGTTCACAAACGGACAGGGGAGGGAACGACTATGGCTACACCTTC	CASSSQTDRGGNDYGYTF
-	-	TRBV5-6	TRBJ1-3	TGTGCCAGCAGCTCAGTCAGGTTAAGAAACACCATATATTTT	CASSSVRLRNTIYF
-	-	TRBV5-6	TRBJ1-5	TGTGCCAGCAGCTTACGTGACAGGAAGATTGTTGGTCAGCCCCAGCATTTT	CASSLRDRKIVGQPQHF
-	-	TRBV11-2	TRBJ1-2	TGTGCCAGCACACTTCCGGGACACCGATATGGCTACACCTTC	CASTLPGHRYGYTF
-	-	TRBV21-1	TRBJ1-2	TGTGCCAGGTCACACCTTCTACTAGGAGGCTACACCTTC	CARSHLLLGGYTF
TRBD1	-	TRBV5-6	TRBJ2-1	TGTGCCAGCAGTTTGGCGGACAGGGGGAGGAATGAGCAGTTCTTC	CASSLADRGRNEQFF
-	-	TRBV5-1	TRBJ1-5	TGCGCCAGCAGCTTGATCGGCGGTTACAATCAGCCCCAGCATTTT	CASSLIGGYNQPQHF
-	few	TRBV5-1	TRBJ1-1	TGCGCCAGCAGCTTTCCCGGGTCGGAGGCTTTCTTT	CASSFPGSEAFF
TRBD2	once	TRBV5-1	TRBJ2-7	TGCGCCAGCAGCTCTCGTCGGGGGGGGGCCTACGAGCAGTACTTC	CASSSRRGGAYEQYF
-	-	TRBV18	TRBJ2-7	TGTGCCAGCTCACCAGAGTCTGGCTCCTACGAGCAGTACTTC	CASSPESGSYEQYF
TRBD1	-	TRBV6-4	TRBJ1-1	TGTGCCAGTGGACAGGGCTCCCTGAACACTGAAGCTTTCTTT	CASGQGSLNTEAFF
TRBD1	-	TRBV5-6	TRBJ2-3	TGTGCCAGCAGCTTCGGGACAGGAGTCACAGATACGCAGTATTTT	CASSFGTGVTDTQYF
-	-	TRBV9	TRBJ1-2	TGTGCCAGCAGCGTAGGAGGCGGTGTTGGATTCTATGGCTACACCTTC	CASSVGGGVGFYGYTF
-	-	TRBV27	TRBJ2-7	-	CASSSSSGSLYEQYF
-	-	TRBV27	TRBJ1-2	TGTGCCAGCAGTCCCCGGAGAATATCTAACTATGGCTACACCTTC	CASSPRRISNYGYTF
-	few	TRBV7-3	TRBJ1-6	TGTGCCAGCAGCGCTAAGGTAGAACAGGCTAATTCACCCCTCCACTTT	CASSAKVEQANSPLHF
-	-	TRBV11-2	TRBJ1-3	TGTGCCAGCAGCTTTTTTCGGGGTTCCAGCTCTGGAAACACCATATATTTT	CASSFFRGSSSGNTIYF
TRBD2	-	TRBV15	TRBJ2-5	TGTGCCACCAGCAGAGATCAAGCGGGGATCCAAGAGACCCAGTACTTC	CATSRDQAGIQETQYF
-	-	TRBV13	TRBJ2-7	TGTGCCAGCAGTACCTCGGACAGTCCCCTCGAGCAGTACTTC	CASSTSDSPLEQYF
-	few	TRBV6-1	TRBJ1-6	TGTGCCAGCAGTGGCTCTGAGGGAGGCGCCTATAATTCACCCCTCCACTTT	CASSGSEGGAYNSPLHF
TRBD2	-	TRBV29-1	TRBJ2-7	TGCAGCGTTGATGGGTTCCCGCGGGGGGACTCCTACGAGCAGTACTTC	CSVDGFPRGDSYEQYF
-	-	TRBV29-1	TRBJ1-2	TGCAGCGTTGAGAGACGGGACTGGCTTGGCTACACCTTC	CSVERRDWLGYTF
-	-	TRBV14	TRBJ1-2	TGTGCCAGCATGGAACAGAACGGTGGCTACACCTTC	CASMEQNGGYTF
TRBD2	-	TRBV4-3	TRBJ2-5	TGCGCCAGCAGCCAAGACCTAGCGGGGGGACGCATGGAGACCCAGTACTTC	CASSQDLAGGRMETQYF
TRBD1	once	TRBV19	TRBJ2-7	TGTGCCAGTAGTTTCCTTACGGGACAGGGATCCTACGAGCAGTACTTC	CASSFLTGQGSYEQYF
-	-	TRBV29-1	TRBJ1-1	TGCAGCGTTGGGCCCAACACTGAAGCTTTCTTT	CSVGPNTEAFF